This TCR beta chain was sequenced during a study of T cell responses to AZD1222 COVID-19 vaccine. Overall study findings and caveats: Females made up more of the donors, who were largely white British, and clonal diversity may have come out too low. Unmutated variant regions are reportedly the target of nearly half of TCRs that are spike-specific.

As concerns this clone: What it recognizes is unknown.

Trimming removed 1 base at V and 8 bases at J, with 6 bases between. Germline lookup yields CDR1 SGHAT and CDR2 FQNNGV. There are 13 residues in the CDR3. TCRdb's copy holds only in-frame clones and misses some; the assay was immunoSEQ multiplex PCR. The table has 120,000 or so clones, approximately 86% seen once; the top ten hold less than 3.5%. Here the sequenced sample was peripheral blood, taken 28 days after the second AZD1222 dose. The rearrangement uses TRBV11-2 and TRBJ1-6; D gene ambiguous. This receptor was taken from an adult who received the AZD1222 COVID-19 vaccine. The CDR3 DNA reads as TGTGCCAGCAGCTTAGCGGCAGATTCACCCCTCCACTTT. It encodes CASSLAADSPLHF.